The text below deals with one T cell receptor (beta chain). Its antigen is as yet unknown. This sample was taken from a study of long-term antiretroviral therapy in people with HIV. Study-wide results and limits: Controls had broader CDR3 length ranges than HIV repertoires did.

Germline V lookup: CDR1 LGHNA, CDR2 YSLEER. The CDR3 loop spans 15 amino acids. The V segment lost 2 bases and the J segment 10 bases; nucleotides outside the gene matches: 6. Clinicians in the United States treated all participants with HIV. Ahead of DNA extraction, samples held roughly 1-11 million cryopreserved PBMC each. The run of the v3.0 immunoSEQ assay was at survey level. Assay used: immunoSEQ multiplex PCR; TCRdb lists only in-frame clones, some missing. This table has about 36,000 clones, about 80% appearing once. The chain employs TRBV4-3 and TRBJ1-4; TRBD1 matches at 11 bases. The source of this sequence is a man aged 30 to 45 with HIV. This sample comprised unsorted PBMCs, obtained 3.4 years after starting antiretroviral therapy. The CDR3 spells CASSQRGQGGGKLFF. The DNA of the CDR3 is TGCGCCAGCAGCCAAAGGGGACAGGGGGGAGGAAAACTGTTTTTT.